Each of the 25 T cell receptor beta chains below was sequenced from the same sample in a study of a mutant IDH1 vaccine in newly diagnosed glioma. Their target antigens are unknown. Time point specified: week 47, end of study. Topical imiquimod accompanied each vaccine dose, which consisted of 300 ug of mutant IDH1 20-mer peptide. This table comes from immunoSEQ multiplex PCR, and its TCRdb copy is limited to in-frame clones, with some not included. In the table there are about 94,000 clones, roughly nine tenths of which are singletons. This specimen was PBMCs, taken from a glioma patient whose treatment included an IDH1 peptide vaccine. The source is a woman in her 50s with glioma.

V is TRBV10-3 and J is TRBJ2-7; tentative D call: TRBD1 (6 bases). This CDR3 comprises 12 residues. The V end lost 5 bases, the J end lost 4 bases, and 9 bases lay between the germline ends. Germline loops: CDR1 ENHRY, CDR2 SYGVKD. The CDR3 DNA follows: TGTGCCATCAGTTTACAGGGATACGAGCAGTACTTC. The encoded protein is CAISLQGYEQYF.

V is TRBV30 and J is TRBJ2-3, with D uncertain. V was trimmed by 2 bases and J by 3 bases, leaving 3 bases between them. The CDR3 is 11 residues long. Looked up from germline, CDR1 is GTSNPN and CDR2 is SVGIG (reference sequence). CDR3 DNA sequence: TGTGCCTGGAGTAGGACAGATACGCAGTATTTT. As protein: CAWSRTDTQYF.

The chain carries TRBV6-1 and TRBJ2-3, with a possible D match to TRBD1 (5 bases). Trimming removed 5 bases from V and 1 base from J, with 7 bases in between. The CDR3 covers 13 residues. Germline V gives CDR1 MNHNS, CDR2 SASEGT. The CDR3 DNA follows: TGTGCCAGCAGTCAGGGCCGCACAGATACGCAGTATTTT. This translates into CASSQGRTDTQYF.

In DNA form, the CDR3 reads TGTGCCAGCAGCTTAGCGATAGCAGTCTTAAGAAAAAGTACCGATGAGCAGTTCTTC. This sequence encodes CASSLAIAVLRKSTDEQFF. The V and J genes are TRBV7-8 and TRBJ2-1; D is unresolved. The length of the CDR3 is 19 residues. V was clipped by 0 bases and J by 8 bases, with 26 bases between them. The germline V gene has CDR1 SGHVS and CDR2 FQNEAQ.

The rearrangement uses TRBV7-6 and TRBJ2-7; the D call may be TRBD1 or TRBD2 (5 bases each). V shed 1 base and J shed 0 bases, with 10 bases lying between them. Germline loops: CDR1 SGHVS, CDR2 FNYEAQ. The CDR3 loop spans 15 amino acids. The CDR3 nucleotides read TGTGCCAGCAGCTTAGTGGGGGACCACTCCTACGAGCAGTACTTC. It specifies CASSLVGDHSYEQYF.

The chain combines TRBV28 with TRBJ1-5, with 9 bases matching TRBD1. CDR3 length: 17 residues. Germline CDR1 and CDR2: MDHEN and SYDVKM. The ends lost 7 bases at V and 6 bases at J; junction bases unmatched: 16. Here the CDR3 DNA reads TGTGCCAGCACCCAACCCCCCGGACAGGGGATGGGTCAGCCCCAGCATTTT. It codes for CASTQPPGQGMGQPQHF.

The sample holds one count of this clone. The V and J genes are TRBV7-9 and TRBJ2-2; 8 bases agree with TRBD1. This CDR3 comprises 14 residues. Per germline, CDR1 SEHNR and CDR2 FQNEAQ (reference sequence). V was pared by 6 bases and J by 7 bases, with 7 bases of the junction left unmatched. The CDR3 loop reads CASRAPGGDGELFF. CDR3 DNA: TGTGCCAGCAGGGCCCCAGGGGGCGACGGGGAGCTGTTTTTT.

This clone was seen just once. CDR3 sequence (DNA): TGTGCCAGCACCGGGACAGGGGATCAGCCCCAGCATTTT. Translation gives CASTGTGDQPQHF. The chain joins TRBV6-1 to TRBJ1-5; TRBD1 agrees at 10 bases. Germline values: CDR1 MNHNS, CDR2 SASEGT. The trim removed 7 bases at V and 5 bases at J, leaving 2 bases unmatched. The CDR3 contains 13 residues.

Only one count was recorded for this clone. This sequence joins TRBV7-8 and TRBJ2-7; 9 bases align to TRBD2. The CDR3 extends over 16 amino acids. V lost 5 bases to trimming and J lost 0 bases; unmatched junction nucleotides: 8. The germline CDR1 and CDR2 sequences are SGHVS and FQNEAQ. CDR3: CASSLRAGGSSYEQYF. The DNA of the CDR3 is TGTGCCAGCAGCCTCCGAGCGGGAGGAAGCTCCTACGAGCAGTACTTC.

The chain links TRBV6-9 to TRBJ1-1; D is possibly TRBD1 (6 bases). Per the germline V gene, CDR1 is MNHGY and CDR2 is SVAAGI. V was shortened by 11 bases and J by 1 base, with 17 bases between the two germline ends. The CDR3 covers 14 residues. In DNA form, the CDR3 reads TGTGCCGAAATGGGGGCTGCGGCGAACACTGAAGCTTTCTTT. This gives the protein CAEMGAAANTEAFF.

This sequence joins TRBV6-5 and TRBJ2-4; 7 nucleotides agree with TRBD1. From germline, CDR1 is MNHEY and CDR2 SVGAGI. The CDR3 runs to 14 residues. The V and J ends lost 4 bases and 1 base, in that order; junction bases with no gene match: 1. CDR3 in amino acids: CASSWTGAKNIQYF. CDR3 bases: TGTGCCAGCAGTTGGACAGGCGCCAAAAACATTCAGTACTTC.

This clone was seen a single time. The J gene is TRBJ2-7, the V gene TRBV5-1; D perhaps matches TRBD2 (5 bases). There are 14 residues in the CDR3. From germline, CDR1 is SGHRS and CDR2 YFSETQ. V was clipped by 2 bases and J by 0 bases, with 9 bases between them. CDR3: CASSFNGISYEQYF. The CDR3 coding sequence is TGCGCCAGCAGCTTTAACGGGATCTCCTACGAGCAGTACTTC.

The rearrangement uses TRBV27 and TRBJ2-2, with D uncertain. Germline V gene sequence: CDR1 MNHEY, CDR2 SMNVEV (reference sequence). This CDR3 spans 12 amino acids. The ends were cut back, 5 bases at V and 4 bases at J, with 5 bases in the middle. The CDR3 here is CASSHLTGELFF. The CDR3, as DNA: TGTGCCAGCAGTCACCTCACCGGGGAGCTGTTTTTT.

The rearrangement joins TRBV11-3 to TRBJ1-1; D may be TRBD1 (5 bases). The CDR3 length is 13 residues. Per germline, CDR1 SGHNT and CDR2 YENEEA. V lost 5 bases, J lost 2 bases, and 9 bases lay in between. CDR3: CASSIGGNTEAFF. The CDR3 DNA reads TGTGCCAGCAGCATCGGGGGTAACACTGAAGCTTTCTTT.

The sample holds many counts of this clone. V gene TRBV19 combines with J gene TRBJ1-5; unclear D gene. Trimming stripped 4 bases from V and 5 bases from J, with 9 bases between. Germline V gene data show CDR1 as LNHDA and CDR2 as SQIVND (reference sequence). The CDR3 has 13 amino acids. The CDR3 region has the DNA TGTGCCAGTAGTACATTGCCTGATCAGCCCCAGCATTTT. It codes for CASSTLPDQPQHF.

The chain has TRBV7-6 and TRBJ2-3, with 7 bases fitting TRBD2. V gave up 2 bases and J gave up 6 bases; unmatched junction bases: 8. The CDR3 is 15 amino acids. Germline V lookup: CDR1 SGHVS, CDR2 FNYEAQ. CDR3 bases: TGTGCCAGCAGCTTACTAGCGGAGGAGGCGGATACGCAGTATTTT. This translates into CASSLLAEEADTQYF.

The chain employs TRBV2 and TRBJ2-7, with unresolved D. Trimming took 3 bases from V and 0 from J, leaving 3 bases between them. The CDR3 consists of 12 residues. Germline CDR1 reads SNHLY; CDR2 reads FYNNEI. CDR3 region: CASSEFSYEQYF. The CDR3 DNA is TGTGCCAGCAGTGAGTTCTCCTACGAGCAGTACTTC.

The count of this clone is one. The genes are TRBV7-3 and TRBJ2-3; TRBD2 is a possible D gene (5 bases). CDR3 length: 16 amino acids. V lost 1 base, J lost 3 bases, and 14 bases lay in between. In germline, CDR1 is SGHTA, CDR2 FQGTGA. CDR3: CASSLISGAETDTQYF. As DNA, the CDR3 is TGTGCCAGCAGCTTAATCAGTGGAGCGGAGACAGATACGCAGTATTTT.

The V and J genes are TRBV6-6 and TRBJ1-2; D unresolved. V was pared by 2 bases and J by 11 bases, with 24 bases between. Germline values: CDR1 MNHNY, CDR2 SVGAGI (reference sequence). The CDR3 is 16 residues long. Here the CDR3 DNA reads TGTGCCAGCAGTTACCTAAGAGCACGCTACATATCCGCGTACACCTTC. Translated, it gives CASSYLRARYISAYTF.

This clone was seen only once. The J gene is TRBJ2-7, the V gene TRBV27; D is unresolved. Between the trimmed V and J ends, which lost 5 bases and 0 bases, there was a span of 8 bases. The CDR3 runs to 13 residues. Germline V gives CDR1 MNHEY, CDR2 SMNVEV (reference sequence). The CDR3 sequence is CASSALISYEQYF. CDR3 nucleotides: TGTGCCAGCAGTGCCTTAATCTCCTACGAGCAGTACTTC.

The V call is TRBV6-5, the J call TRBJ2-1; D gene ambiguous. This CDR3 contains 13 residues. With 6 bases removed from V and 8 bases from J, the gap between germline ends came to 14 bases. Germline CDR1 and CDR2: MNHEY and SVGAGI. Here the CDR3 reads CASSSPWVDEQFF. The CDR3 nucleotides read TGTGCCAGCAGCTCCCCGTGGGTCGATGAGCAGTTCTTC.

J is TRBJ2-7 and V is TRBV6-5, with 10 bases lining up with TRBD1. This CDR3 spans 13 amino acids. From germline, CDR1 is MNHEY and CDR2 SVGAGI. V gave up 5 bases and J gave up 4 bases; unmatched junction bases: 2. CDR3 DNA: TGTGCCAGCAGTGACAGGGGGCCGTACGAGCAGTACTTC. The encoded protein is CASSDRGPYEQYF.

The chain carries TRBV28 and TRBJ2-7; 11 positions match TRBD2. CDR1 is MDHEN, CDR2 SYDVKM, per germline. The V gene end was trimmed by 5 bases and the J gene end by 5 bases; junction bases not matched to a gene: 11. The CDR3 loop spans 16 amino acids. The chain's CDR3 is CASSAPLAGVIHEQYF. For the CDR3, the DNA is TGTGCCAGCAGTGCCCCACTAGCGGGAGTTATCCACGAGCAGTACTTC.

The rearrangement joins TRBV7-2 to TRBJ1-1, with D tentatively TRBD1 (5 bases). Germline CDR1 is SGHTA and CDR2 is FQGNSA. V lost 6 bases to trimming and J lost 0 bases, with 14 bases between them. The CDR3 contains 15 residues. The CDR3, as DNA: TGTGCCAGCAGAATTACAGGCGATCTGAACACTGAAGCTTTCTTT. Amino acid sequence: CASRITGDLNTEAFF.

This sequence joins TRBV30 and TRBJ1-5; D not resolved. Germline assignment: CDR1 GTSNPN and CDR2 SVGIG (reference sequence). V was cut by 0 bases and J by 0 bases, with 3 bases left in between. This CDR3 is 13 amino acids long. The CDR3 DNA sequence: TGTGCCTGGAGTGTAAATAGCAATCAGCCCCAGCATTTT. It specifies CAWSVNSNQPQHF.